Below, one TCR beta chain is given with its context. The target antigen is unknown. This entry is derived from a study of T cells in Graves' hyperthyroidism and ophthalmopathy. Study outcomes and limitations: Researchers found most expanded thyroid clonotypes above 0.001 in blood as well. A model of 13 V-J features distinguished ophthalmopathy from stable hyperthyroidism. The model forecast ophthalmopathy, anticipating it by a median approximately 6.2 months before onset.

Amplification yielded TCR beta CDR3 regions, with RNA transcripts as the source. HTBI primers were used for first-round RT-PCR of the TCR CDR3. TCRdb reprocessed the multiplex PCR reads via MiXCR and lists one record per CDR3 protein. This table holds around 540,000 distinct CDR3 sequences, around 46% found once. The hyperthyroidism patients had all been newly diagnosed, and their disease duration was under 2 months. Their ages ranged from 18 to 65 years. The CDR3 has 15 residues. V lost 6 bases to trimming and J lost 1 base; unmatched junction nucleotides: 4. Germline V gene data show CDR1 as SNHLY and CDR2 as FYNNEI.

Sequencing was done on a sample of peripheral blood or thyroid tissue (not recorded which). The V call is TRBV2, the J call TRBJ2-2, with TRBD1 matching 8 bases. The TCR was taken from a woman aged 18-29 years with Graves' hyperthyroidism. Here the CDR3 reads CASRPDRGNTGELFF. The CDR3 bases are TGTGCCAGCAGACCTGACAGGGGGAACACCGGGGAGCTGTTTTTT.